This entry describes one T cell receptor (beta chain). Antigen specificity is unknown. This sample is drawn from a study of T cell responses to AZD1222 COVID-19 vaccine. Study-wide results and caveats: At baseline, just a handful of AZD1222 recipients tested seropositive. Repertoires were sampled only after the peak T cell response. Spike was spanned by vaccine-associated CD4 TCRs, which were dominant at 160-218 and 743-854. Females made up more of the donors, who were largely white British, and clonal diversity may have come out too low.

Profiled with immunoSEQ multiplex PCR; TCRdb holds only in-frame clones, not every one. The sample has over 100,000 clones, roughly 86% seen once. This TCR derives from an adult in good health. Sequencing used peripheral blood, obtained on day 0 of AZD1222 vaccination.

CDR3 residues: CASSSQGEHPVNTEAFF. The DNA of the CDR3 is TGTGCCAGCAGTTCCCAAGGTGAGCACCCCGTGAACACTGAAGCTTTCTTT. The rearrangement uses TRBV28 and TRBJ1-1, with unresolved D. Germline assignment: CDR1 MDHEN and CDR2 SYDVKM. The CDR3 extends over 17 amino acids. V was pared by 4 bases and J by 0 bases, with 18 bases between. Supplemented by reference TRBV28 and TRBJ1-1, the full variable domain reads DVKVTQSSRYLVKRTGEKVFLECVQDMDHENMFWYRQDPGLGLRLIYFSYDVKMKEKGDIPEGYSVSREKKERFSLILESASTNQTSMYLCASSSQGEHPVNTEAFFGQGTRLTVV.